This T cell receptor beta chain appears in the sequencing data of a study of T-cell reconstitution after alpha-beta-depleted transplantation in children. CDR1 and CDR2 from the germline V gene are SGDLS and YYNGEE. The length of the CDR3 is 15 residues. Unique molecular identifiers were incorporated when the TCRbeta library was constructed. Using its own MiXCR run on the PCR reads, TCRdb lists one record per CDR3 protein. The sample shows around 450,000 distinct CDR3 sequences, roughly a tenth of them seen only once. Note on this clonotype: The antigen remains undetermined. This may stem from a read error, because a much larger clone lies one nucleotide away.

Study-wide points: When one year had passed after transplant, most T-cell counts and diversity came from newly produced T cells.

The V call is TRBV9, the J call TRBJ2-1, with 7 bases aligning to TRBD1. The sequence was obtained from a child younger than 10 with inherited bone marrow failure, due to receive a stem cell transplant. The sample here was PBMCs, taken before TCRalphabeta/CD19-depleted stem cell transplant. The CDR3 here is CASNVGGLGYNEQFF. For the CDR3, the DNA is TGTGCCAGCAACGTAGGGGGCTTGGGATACAATGAGCAGTTCTTC.